This is a list of T cell receptor beta chains from one sample in a study of T cell responses to AZD1222 COVID-19 vaccine. Measured with immunoSEQ multiplex PCR; TCRdb has only the in-frame clones, and not every one. This sample carries around 100,000 clones, approximately 90% of them seen once, and the ten largest clones take around 20%. This sample comprised peripheral blood, obtained on day 0 of AZD1222 vaccination. Receptors were obtained from an adult in good health. Both conserved end residues are part of each CDR3. D genes are given only for firm matches. Not all rows give a size; the values are once, few, many and, for expanded clones, a class.

13,TRBV29-1,-,TRBJ1-4,-,CSVYRAESEKLFF,TGCAGCGTTTACAGGGCGGAGAGTGAAAAACTGTTTTTT
15,TRBV4-1,-,TRBJ1-5,-,CASSQGLQRGQPQHF,TGCGCCAGCAGCCAAGGGTTGCAGAGGGGCCAGCCCCAGCATTTT
16,TRBV7-2,-,TRBJ1-1,TRBD1,CASSPYQGQPGTEAFF,TGTGCCAGCAGCCCATACCAGGGACAGCCGGGGACTGAAGCTTTCTTT
14,TRBV6-5,-,TRBJ1-1,TRBD1,CASLSGGMNTEAFF,TGTGCCAGCCTTTCAGGGGGGATGAACACTGAAGCTTTCTTT
15,TRBV5-1,-,TRBJ2-3,-,CASSPSGVGTDTQYF,TGCGCCAGCAGCCCTAGTGGGGTCGGGACAGATACGCAGTATTTT
15,TRBV5-1,once,TRBJ1-1,-,CASSLVKPGNTEAFF,TGCGCCAGCAGCTTGGTTAAGCCGGGGAACACTGAAGCTTTCTTT
15,TRBV30,-,TRBJ1-6,-,CAWSREGRENSPLHF,TGTGCCTGGAGTAGGGAGGGGCGGGAGAATTCACCCCTCCACTTT
14,TRBV6-5,-,TRBJ1-2,-,CASSTLRQNYGYTF,TGTGCCAGCAGTACCCTTAGACAGAACTATGGCTACACCTTC
16,TRBV19,-,TRBJ1-5,-,CASSVQQGVSNQPQHF,TGTGCCAGTAGTGTACAACAGGGCGTTAGCAATCAGCCCCAGCATTTT
13,TRBV12-3/TRBV12-4,-,TRBJ1-4,-,CASSLPWVEKLFF,TGTGCCAGCAGTTTACCTTGGGTCGAAAAACTGTTTTTT
15,TRBV10-1,-,TRBJ2-2,TRBD1,CASSQDRGHTGELFF,TGCGCCAGCAGTCAGGACAGGGGTCACACCGGGGAGCTGTTTTTT
13,TRBV14,-,TRBJ2-5,TRBD2,CASSRGLAETQYF,TGTGCCAGCAGCCGGGGACTAGCGGAGACCCAGTACTTC
15,TRBV7-6,large,TRBJ2-1,TRBD1,CASSFGTGAYNEQFF,TGTGCCAGCAGCTTCGGGACAGGGGCGTACAATGAGCAGTTCTTC
15,TRBV5-8,-,TRBJ1-2,TRBD1,CASSLEIGGGYGYTF,TGTGCCAGCAGCTTGGAGATAGGGGGCGGATATGGCTACACCTTC
16,TRBV28,-,TRBJ2-5,TRBD1,CASTTLLRGRLETQYF,TGTGCCAGCACCACACTACTGAGGGGGCGGTTAGAGACCCAGTACTTC
16,TRBV3-1/TRBV3-2,-,TRBJ1-2,TRBD1,CASSQEAQGQGASYTF,TGTGCCAGCAGCCAAGAGGCCCAAGGACAGGGGGCAAGTTACACCTTC
16,TRBV2,-,TRBJ2-3,-,CASSWDRTRSTDTQYF,TGTGCCAGCAGTTGGGACAGGACTAGAAGCACAGATACGCAGTATTTT
15,TRBV6-1,-,TRBJ1-2,TRBD1,CASSENVGTGYGYTF,TGTGCCAGCAGTGAAAACGTAGGGACAGGGTATGGCTACACCTTC
16,TRBV9,-,TRBJ2-1,-,CASSVEGGAVRNEQFF,TGTGCCAGCAGCGTAGAAGGTGGGGCTGTAAGGAATGAGCAGTTCTTC
14,TRBV6-5,-,TRBJ1-4,-,CASIRDIWSEKLFF,TGTGCCAGCATCAGGGACATTTGGAGTGAAAAACTGTTTTTT
15,TRBV10-3,-,TRBJ1-4,-,CAISELPDRGEKLFF,TGTGCCATCAGTGAGCTACCAGACAGAGGTGAAAAACTGTTTTTT
12,TRBV7-9,-,TRBJ2-5,-,CASSPPSETQYF,TGTGCCAGCAGCCCCCCCTCAGAGACCCAGTACTTC
12,TRBV2,-,TRBJ1-2,-,CASRLREGGYTF,TGTGCCAGCAGATTACGGGAGGGTGGCTACACCTTC
15,TRBV29-1,-,TRBJ1-2,-,CSVETTGRGNYGYTF,TGCAGCGTTGAAACCACAGGGAGAGGGAACTATGGCTACACCTTC
15,TRBV6-5,-,TRBJ1-6,-,CASSYSRDNLSPLHF,TGTGCCAGCAGTTACTCCCGGGACAATCTTTCACCCCTCCACTTT
13,TRBV11-1,-,TRBJ1-6,-,CASRPRRESPLHF,TGTGCCAGCAGGCCCCGCCGAGAGTCACCCCTCCACTTT
15,TRBV7-9,-,TRBJ2-7,TRBD2,CASSPSGGASYEQYF,TGTGCCAGCAGCCCTAGCGGGGGGGCCTCCTACGAGCAGTACTTC
13,TRBV7-9,-,TRBJ1-2,-,CAIWTPSNYGYTF,TGTGCCATTTGGACACCAAGCAACTATGGCTACACCTTC
15,TRBV7-6,few,TRBJ2-3,-,CASSPRSRFTDTQYF,TGTGCCAGCAGCCCCCGGAGCAGGTTTACAGATACGCAGTATTTT
11,TRBV7-9,-,TRBJ2-1,-,CASRSNNEQFF,TGTGCCAGCAGAAGTAACAATGAGCAGTTCTTC
15,TRBV13,-,TRBJ2-5,-,CASSFRGGARETQYF,TGTGCCAGCAGCTTTCGAGGGGGGGCGCGTGAGACCCAGTACTTC
17,TRBV5-1,-,TRBJ2-1,-,CASSLTYPLAPYNEQFF,TGCGCCAGCAGCTTGACCTACCCGTTGGCCCCATACAATGAGCAGTTCTTC
19,TRBV7-2,once,TRBJ1-1,TRBD1,CASSPRDRILTARGTEAFF,TGTGCCAGCAGCCCACGGGACAGGATCCTCACTGCCCGGGGGACTGAAGCTTTCTTT
16,TRBV14,-,TRBJ1-5,-,CASSQETGPPGQPQHF,TGTGCCAGCAGCCAAGAGACGGGGCCCCCCGGTCAGCCCCAGCATTTT
17,TRBV7-9,-,TRBJ1-1,TRBD1,CASSLGVGAGGNTEAFF,TGTGCCAGCAGCTTAGGAGTAGGGGCAGGGGGTAACACTGAAGCTTTCTTT
14,TRBV7-9,-,TRBJ1-3,-,CASSFLSPGNTIYF,TGTGCCAGCAGCTTCTTATCCCCTGGAAACACCATATATTTT